This T cell receptor beta chain was recovered during a study of cytomegalovirus exposure and HLA in healthy donors. Germline-derived CDR1 and CDR2 are GTSNPN and SVGIG (reference sequence). The CDR3 spans 14 residues. V shed 2 bases and J 6 bases; nucleotides not matched to a gene: 9. Amplification used 60 Vbeta primers and 13 Jbeta primers. TCRdb's table, derived via immunoSEQ multiplex PCR, lists solely in-frame clones and lacks some. Altogether about 170,000 clones are present, more than 60% being singletons, with the ten largest covering 2.5% to 4%. The sequenced material came from PBMCs. This sequence originates from a female donor in good health and CMV-seronegative. The chain links TRBV30 to TRBJ2-7, with 8 bases identical to TRBD2. This chain's CDR3 is CAWSSAGGGGEQYF. The CDR3 DNA reads as TGTGCCTGGAGTTCGGCGGGGGGTGGTGGCGAGCAGTACTTC.